This entry features one T cell receptor (beta chain) sequence. CDR3 length: 16 amino acids. Trimming shortened V by 5 bases and J by 9 bases, and 23 bases separated the two germline ends. The record originates from a study of T cells in Graves' hyperthyroidism and ophthalmopathy. From RNA transcripts, TCR beta CDR3 regions were amplified. An initial round of RT-PCR targeting the TCR CDR3 relied on the HTBI primer set. One entry per CDR3 protein results from TCRdb running MiXCR on the multiplex PCR reads. The table records 350,000 to 500,000 distinct CDR3 sequences, roughly an eighth of them present only once.

Sequencing used blood. This rearrangement joins TRBV12-3 or TRBV12-4 to TRBJ1-5; a weak D match, TRBD1 (6 bases). The receptor was isolated from a woman aged 18-29 years with Graves' hyperthyroidism. CDR3 residues: CASSLLVGDTARPQHF. The DNA of the CDR3 is TGTGCCAGCAGTCTCCTCGTCGGGGACACGGCACGGCCCCAGCATTTT.